The 18 T cell receptor beta chains listed next were all sequenced from one sample in a study of identical twins (dated by TCRdb to the mid-2010s). The library was generated by 5' RACE. Sequencing was performed on an Illumina HiSeq 2000. The public reads were quality trimmed at Q25 with fastp and then assembled into clones with MiXCR by TCRdb, keeping productive beta chains. Rows with a matching CDR3 protein are joined into one entry that keeps the most common DNA and genes. For this sample the table gives fewer than 350,000 distinct CDR3 sequences, of which around 8.8% were detected only once. The ten largest clones take up roughly 2% of the sample. The same sample was also used in a study of yellow fever vaccine responses in identical twins.

Source material: memory (CD45RO+) T cells sorted from blood. Read against the paper, the sample's cell subset or site label means: CD45RO+ enriched T cells. Every receptor here comes from a woman younger than 35 in good health.

Many counts were recorded for this clonotype. The genes are TRBV7-8 and TRBJ2-3, with TRBD2 as a possible D gene (6 bases). This CDR3 is built from 16 residues. The germline V and J ends were trimmed by 5 bases and 2 bases, with 17 bases remaining between them. CDR1 and CDR2 from the germline V gene are SGHVS and FQNEAQ. CDR3 loop: CASSPRFSGVTDTQYF. DNA of the CDR3: TGTGCCAGCAGCCCCCGGTTTTCGGGGGTCACAGATACGCAGTATTTT.

CDR3 amino acids: CASSQTGSGYEQFF. Written as DNA, the CDR3 is TGCGCCAGCAGCCAAACTGGGTCAGGGTATGAGCAGTTCTTC. The gene calls are TRBV4-1 and TRBJ2-1; D perhaps matches TRBD1 (5 bases). Looked up from germline, CDR1 is MGHRA and CDR2 is YSYEKL. There are 14 residues in the CDR3. V lost 2 bases and J 8 bases, leaving 13 bases between the germline ends.

DNA of the CDR3: TGCGCCAGCAGCAAAACAGGCGATAGCTCTGGGGCCAACGTCCTGACTTTC. Translating gives CASSKTGDSSGANVLTF. The rearrangement joins TRBV4-1 to TRBJ2-6, with a weak D call TRBD1 (5 bases). Per the germline V gene, CDR1 is MGHRA and CDR2 is YSYEKL. The CDR3 sequence is 17 residues long. The V end lost 5 bases, the J end lost 0 bases, and 14 bases lay between the germline ends.

This clonotype came up many times. The chain is built from TRBV12-3 or TRBV12-4 and TRBJ1-3; the D gene is possibly TRBD1 (6 bases). Trimming removed 6 bases from V and 1 base from J, with 13 bases in between. This CDR3 spans 15 amino acids. The CDR3 DNA reads TGTGCCAGCAGGGTACAGGGTTGGTCTGGAAACACCATATATTTT. This encodes CASRVQGWSGNTIYF.

This clonotype was seen repeatedly, ten times or more. The CDR3 DNA reads TGTGCCAGCAGCCCCATGGGGTCGAATGAGCAGTTCTTC. Translating gives CASSPMGSNEQFF. J is TRBJ2-1 and V is TRBV7-2; D remains unclear. Trimming removed 5 bases at V and 7 bases at J, with 12 bases between. This CDR3 comprises 13 residues. Germline V CDR1 and CDR2: SGHTA, FQGNSA.

This chain links TRBV5-6 with TRBJ2-7; 9 bases line up with TRBD1. Germline values: CDR1 SGHDT, CDR2 YYEEEE. V was pared by 3 bases and J by 3 bases, with 10 bases of the junction left unmatched. The CDR3 runs to 16 residues. CDR3 DNA sequence: TGTGCCAGCAGCTCGCTGGGTGGGACAGGGTACTACGAGCAGTACTTC. Translation gives CASSSLGGTGYYEQYF.

The chain combines TRBV5-5 with TRBJ2-2; possibly TRBD1 for D (6 bases). CDR1 is SGHKS and CDR2 is YYEKEE in the germline V gene (reference sequence). Trimming stripped 9 bases from V and 6 bases from J, with 18 bases between. The CDR3 consists of 14 residues. CDR3 coding DNA: TGTGCCACCCAAGGGACACCCGTCCCCGGGGAGCTGTTTTTT. Its translation: CATQGTPVPGELFF.

This clonotype was counted at least ten times. The chain is built from TRBV5-1 and TRBJ2-1; D perhaps matches TRBD1 (6 bases). Germline V gives CDR1 SGHRS, CDR2 YFSETQ. Trimming left V 3 bases short and J 6 bases short, with 13 bases between. This CDR3 spans 14 amino acids. The CDR3 spells CASSSGANGNEQFF. As DNA, the CDR3 is TGCGCCAGCAGCTCAGGGGCAAACGGCAATGAGCAGTTCTTC.

The chain recombines TRBV14 with TRBJ1-2; no clear D. V was clipped by 0 bases and J by 4 bases, with 9 bases between them. Per the germline V gene, CDR1 is SGHDN and CDR2 is FVKESK. This CDR3 region has 14 residues. The CDR3 bases are TGTGCCAGCAGCCAAGAATTTGGCCTCTATGGCTACACCTTC. Its protein is CASSQEFGLYGYTF.

This chain connects TRBV24-1 to TRBJ2-6; D not resolved. V was pared by 2 bases and J by 5 bases, with 6 bases between. Germline loops: CDR1 KGHDR, CDR2 SFDVKD. This CDR3 has 14 residues. CDR3: CATSDSVRANVLTF. In DNA form, the CDR3 reads TGTGCCACCAGTGATTCGGTCAGGGCCAACGTCCTGACTTTC.

This clonotype was observed many times. J is TRBJ1-2 and V is TRBV5-1, with 9 positions matching TRBD1. Germline-derived CDR1 and CDR2 are SGHRS and YFSETQ. This CDR3 contains 16 residues. J was trimmed by 1 base and V by 4 bases; bases with no gene match: 8. The CDR3, as DNA: TGCGCCAGCAGCCCTGGGACAGGGCCCCATAACTATGGCTACACCTTC. Protein product: CASSPGTGPHNYGYTF.

This clonotype has a count of ten or more. CDR3 sequence: CASSLTSGADTQYF. Written as DNA, the CDR3 is TGTGCCAGCAGTTTGACTAGCGGCGCAGATACGCAGTATTTT. The chain employs TRBV12-3 or TRBV12-4 and TRBJ2-3, with TRBD2 matching 9 bases. The CDR3 extends over 14 amino acids. J was trimmed by 4 bases and V by 3 bases; bases with no gene match: 2.

This clonotype showed up just a few times. The chain has TRBV20-1 and TRBJ2-3; 12 bases are shared with TRBD2. The germline CDR1 and CDR2 sequences are DFQATT and SNEGSKA (reference sequence). CDR3 length: 17 amino acids. V was clipped by 5 bases and J by 3 bases; unmatched bases: 12. The CDR3: CSAVGPGLAGGTDTQYF. The CDR3 DNA reads as TGCAGTGCTGTGGGGCCGGGGCTAGCGGGAGGGACAGATACGCAGTATTTT.

This clonotype was observed at least ten times. The J gene is TRBJ2-1, the V gene TRBV20-1; the match to TRBD2 covers 16 bases. The CDR3 runs 17 residues. From germline, CDR1 is DFQATT and CDR2 SNEGSKA (reference sequence). The junction had 14 bases not matched to a gene; V was cut back by 6 bases and J by 9 bases. CDR3 amino acids: CSAVPGLAGGVGSEQFF. The CDR3, as DNA: TGCAGTGCCGTCCCGGGACTAGCGGGAGGGGTGGGGAGTGAGCAGTTCTTC.

This rearrangement joins TRBV7-9 to TRBJ2-1; D could derive from TRBD1 or TRBD2 (6 bases each). Germline-derived CDR1 and CDR2 are SEHNR and FQNEAQ (reference sequence). The CDR3 is 14 residues long. Trimming took 5 bases from V and 9 from J, leaving 17 bases between them. CDR3 amino acids: CASSAFTGAGEQFF. Here the CDR3 DNA reads TGTGCCAGCAGCGCGTTTACGGGGGCAGGTGAGCAGTTCTTC.

The sample holds a few counts of this clonotype. The rearrangement uses TRBV7-6 and TRBJ2-1; a possible D gene is TRBD2 (7 bases). The CDR3 is 17 residues long. Germline loops: CDR1 SGHVS, CDR2 FNYEAQ. V lost 0 bases to trimming and J lost 1 base, with 13 bases between them. CDR3 in DNA: TGTGCCAGCAGCTTAGCTCCCAGCGGGACATCCTACAATGAGCAGTTCTTC. It encodes CASSLAPSGTSYNEQFF.

This clonotype appeared many times. The chain uses TRBV12-3 or TRBV12-4 and TRBJ1-2, with D tentatively TRBD1 (6 bases). The V and J ends lost 3 bases and 8 bases respectively, with 10 bases between them. CDR3 length: 12 residues. CDR3 amino acids: CASSLQGLGYTF. CDR3 DNA sequence: TGTGCCAGCAGTTTGCAGGGGCTGGGCTACACCTTC.

The CDR3 nucleotides read TGTGCCAGCAGTGAAAACCCCCGGGGAAACTATGGCTACACCTTC. Amino acid sequence: CASSENPRGNYGYTF. The V call is TRBV6-1, the J call TRBJ1-2; no definite D call. This CDR3 has 15 residues. Trimming stripped 2 bases from V and 2 bases from J, with 12 bases between. Looked up from germline, CDR1 is MNHNS and CDR2 is SASEGT.